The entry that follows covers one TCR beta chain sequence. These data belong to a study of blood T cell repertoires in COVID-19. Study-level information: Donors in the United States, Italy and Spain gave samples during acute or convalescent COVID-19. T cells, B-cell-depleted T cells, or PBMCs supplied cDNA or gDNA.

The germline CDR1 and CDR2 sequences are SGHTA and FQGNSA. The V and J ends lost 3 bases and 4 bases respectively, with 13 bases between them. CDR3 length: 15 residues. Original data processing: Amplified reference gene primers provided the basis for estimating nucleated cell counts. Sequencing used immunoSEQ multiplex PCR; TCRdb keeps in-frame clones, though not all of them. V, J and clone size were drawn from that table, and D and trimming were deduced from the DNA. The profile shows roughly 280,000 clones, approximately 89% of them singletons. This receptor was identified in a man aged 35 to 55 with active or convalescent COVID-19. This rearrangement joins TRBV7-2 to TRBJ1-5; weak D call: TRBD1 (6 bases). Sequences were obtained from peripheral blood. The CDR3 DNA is TGTGCCAGCAGCTTGTACAGGGTATCGAATCAGCCCCAGCATTTT. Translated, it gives CASSLYRVSNQPQHF.